This TCR beta chain was sequenced for a study of Tregs in tolerant kidney transplant recipients (dated by TCRdb to between 2018 and 2020). In the study overall: The study applied TCRbeta sequencing to find donor-specific regulatory T cells before combined kidney and bone marrow transplantation and then followed those same cells after transplant. In 3 healthy controls, several methods of expanding Tregs specific for an allogeneic donor were compared by TCRbeta repertoire sequencing.

Thawed PBMCs were FACS-sorted into unstimulated Tregs (CD4+CD25+CD127-), CD4+ non-Tregs (CD4+CD25-), CD4 cells and CD8 cells. Healthy control blood was obtained either as purchased buffy coats or from healthy volunteers. Healthy control blood was separated into PBMCs by Ficoll density gradient and cryopreserved, and patient PBMCs were collected both before and after transplant. A note on this clone: Its antigen is not yet known. No clone much larger than this one lies a single base away; base qualities are absent.

For TCRbeta CDR3 sequencing, genomic DNA from the sorted cells was extracted using the QIAGEN DNeasy Blood and Tissue Kit. Through immunoSEQ, high-throughput TCRbeta CDR3 sequencing was done commercially, including PCR amplification with internal controls and bias correction. In the paper's pipeline: Unique productive TCRbeta sequences were defined by CDR3 nucleotide sequence where primers matched, and otherwise by CDR3 amino acid sequence together with Vbeta and Jbeta genes. To correct sorting error, sequences shared between sorted populations at a frequency ratio of 2:1 or less were removed; the rest were assigned to the higher population. Donor-reactive sequences were defined as at least 5-fold expanded in CFSE-low cells versus unstimulated cells, with frequency of at least 0.01% in CFSE-low cells. Repertoire divergence was quantified by Jensen-Shannon divergence calculated from the top 100 TCRbeta sequences ranked by frequency. For any sample with multiple sequencing runs, sorting error was corrected in each run separately before the runs were pooled. TCRdb mirrors the immuneACCESS table, restricted to in-frame sequences. Some clones are absent from its copies; in checked studies, under half trace to an unresolved V gene, and the reason for the others is unknown. V, J and clone size derive from that table, while D and trimming were established from the DNA sequence. The sample table contains some 240,000 clones; only one count was recorded for 84% of them. The top ten constitute under 0.65% of the sample.

General study outcomes and caveats: Biological reproducibility was not directly assessed, although technical replication error appeared to be minimal. The study was constrained by small patient numbers, and validation of the findings is required in larger populations and under other immunosuppression protocols. The most biologically relevant and donor-specific TCRbeta repertoire appeared to be identified by expanding Tregs with activated donor B cells.

There are 17 amino acids in the CDR3, from cysteine to phenylalanine inclusive. The kept DNA is CDR3 alone, 51 bases in frame from the first base. Trimming at the junction amounts to 0 bases on V and 4 bases on J, and the germline ends lie 16 bases apart. The germline V gene (reference sequence) specifies SGHNT as CDR1 and YYREEE as CDR2. The V gene is TRBV5-4 and the J gene is TRBJ2-2, and the D gene may be TRBD2, 7 bases matching. The receptor comes from a human donor in good health. Sequencing was performed on CD4+ T cells from blood. In nucleotide form, the sequence is TGTGCCAGCAGCTTGGCGCAGGGGAGGGGCAGCACCGGGGAGCTGTTTTTT. Its product reads: CASSLAQGRGSTGELFF.